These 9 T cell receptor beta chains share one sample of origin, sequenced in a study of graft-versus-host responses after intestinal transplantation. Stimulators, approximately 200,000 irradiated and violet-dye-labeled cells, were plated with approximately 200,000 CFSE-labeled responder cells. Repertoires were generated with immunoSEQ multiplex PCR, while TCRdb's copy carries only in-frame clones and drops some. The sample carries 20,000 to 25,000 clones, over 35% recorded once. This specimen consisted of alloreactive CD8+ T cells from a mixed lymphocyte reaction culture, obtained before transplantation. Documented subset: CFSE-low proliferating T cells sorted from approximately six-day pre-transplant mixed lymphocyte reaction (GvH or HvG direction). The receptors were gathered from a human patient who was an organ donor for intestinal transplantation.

The CDR3 DNA is TGTGCCAGCAGTGAGGCAGGCTCCTACAATGAGCAGTTCTTC. Translated: CASSEAGSYNEQFF. The rearrangement links TRBV6-1 to TRBJ2-1; D remains unclear. CDR3 length: 14 residues. Trimming took 3 bases from V and 0 from J, leaving 6 bases between them. Germline V gives CDR1 MNHNS, CDR2 SASEGT.

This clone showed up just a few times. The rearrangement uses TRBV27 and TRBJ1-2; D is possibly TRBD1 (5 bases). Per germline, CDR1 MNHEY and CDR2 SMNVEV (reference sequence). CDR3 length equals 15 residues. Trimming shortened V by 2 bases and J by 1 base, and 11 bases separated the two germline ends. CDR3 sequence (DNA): TGTGCCAGCAGTTTAGGGGCAGGGTTTAACTATGGCTACACCTTC. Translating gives CASSLGAGFNYGYTF.

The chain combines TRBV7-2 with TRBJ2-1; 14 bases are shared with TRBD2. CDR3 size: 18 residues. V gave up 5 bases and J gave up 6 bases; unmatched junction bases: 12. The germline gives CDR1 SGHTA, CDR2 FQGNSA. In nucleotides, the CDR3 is TGTGCCAGCAGCCCACCGGGACTAGCGGGAGCACCCGGCAATGAGCAGTTCTTC. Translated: CASSPPGLAGAPGNEQFF.

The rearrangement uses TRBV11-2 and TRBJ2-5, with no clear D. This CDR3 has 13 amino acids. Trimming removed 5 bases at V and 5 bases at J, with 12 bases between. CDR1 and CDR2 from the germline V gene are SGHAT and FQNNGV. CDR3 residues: CASSQRNMETQYF. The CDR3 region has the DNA TGTGCCAGCAGCCAACGGAATATGGAGACCCAGTACTTC.

The CDR3 DNA follows: TGTGCCTGGAGTTCCCAGGGGGCGGGATTCTCCCAGTATTTT. It translates to CAWSSQGAGFSQYF. The chain couples TRBV30 to TRBJ2-3; 8 nucleotides align to TRBD1. The V gene's germline CDR1 is GTSNPN and CDR2 SVGIG (reference sequence). This CDR3 contains 14 residues. Trimming at V came to 2 bases and at J to 12 bases, leaving 13 bases not matched to a gene. Supplemented by reference TRBV30 and TRBJ2-3, the full variable domain reads SQTIHQWPATLVQPVGSPLSLECTVEGTSNPNLYWYRQAAGRGLQLLFYSVGIGQISSEVPQNLSASRPQDRQFILSSKKLLLSDSGFYLCAWSSQGAGFSQYFGPGTRLTVL.

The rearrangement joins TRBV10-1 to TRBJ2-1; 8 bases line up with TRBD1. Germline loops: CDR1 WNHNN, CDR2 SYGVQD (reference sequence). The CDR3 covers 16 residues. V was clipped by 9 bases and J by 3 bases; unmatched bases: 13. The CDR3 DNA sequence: TGCGCCAGACCCCGAAGGGGACAGGAGGACTACAATGAGCAGTTCTTC. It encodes CARPRRGQEDYNEQFF.

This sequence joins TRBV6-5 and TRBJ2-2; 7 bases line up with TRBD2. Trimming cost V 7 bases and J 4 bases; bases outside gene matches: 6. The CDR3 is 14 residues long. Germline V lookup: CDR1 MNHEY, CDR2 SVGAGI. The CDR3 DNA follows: TGTGCCAGCACTCGCGGGAGAGGCACCGGGGAGCTGTTTTTT. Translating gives CASTRGRGTGELFF.

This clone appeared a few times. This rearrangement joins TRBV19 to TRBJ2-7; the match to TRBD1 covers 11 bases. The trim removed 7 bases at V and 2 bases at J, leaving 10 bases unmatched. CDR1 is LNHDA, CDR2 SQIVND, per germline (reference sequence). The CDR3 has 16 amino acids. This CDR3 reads CASTGTGGYTTYEQYF. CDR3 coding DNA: TGTGCCAGTACCGGGACAGGGGGATACACTACCTACGAGCAGTACTTC.

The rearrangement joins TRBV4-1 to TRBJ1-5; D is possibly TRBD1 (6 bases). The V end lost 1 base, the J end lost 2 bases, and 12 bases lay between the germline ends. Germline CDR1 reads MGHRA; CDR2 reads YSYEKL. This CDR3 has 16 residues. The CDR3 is CASSQVLRGGNQPQHF. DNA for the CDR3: TGCGCCAGCAGCCAAGTGCTCAGGGGCGGCAATCAGCCCCAGCATTTT.